This is a list of T cell receptor beta chains from one sample in a study of CD8+ T cells in alopecia areata. Sequenced by immunoSEQ multiplex PCR; TCRdb stores in-frame clones only, minus some. The table has 75,000 to 85,000 clones, approximately 64% seen once. This specimen was CD8+ T cells sorted from blood, taken at week 24, from a patient treated with tofacitinib. The receptor set was obtained from a human donor with alopecia areata. The CDR3 runs from the conserved cysteine through the conserved F or W. A D gene is named only where the DNA matches it firmly. Clone size is given for some rows only: seen once, a few or many times, or a class if the clone is expanded.

J gene: TRBJ2-2
V gene: TRBV29-1
clone size: once
D gene: NA
CDR3 protein: CSVPGLNTGELFF
CDR3 DNA: TGCAGCGTTCCGGGGCTGAACACCGGGGAGCTGTTTTTT

J gene: TRBJ2-1
V gene: TRBV4-3
clone size: few
D gene: TRBD1
CDR3 protein: CASSQGTGGYNEQFF
CDR3 DNA: TGCGCCAGCAGCCAAGGGACAGGGGGCTACAATGAGCAGTTCTTC

J gene: TRBJ2-7
V gene: TRBV14
clone size: NA
D gene: NA
CDR3 protein: CASSQQAPSEQYF
CDR3 DNA: TGTGCCAGCAGCCAACAGGCCCCCTCTGAGCAGTACTTC

J gene: TRBJ1-2
V gene: TRBV4-3
clone size: NA
D gene: NA
CDR3 protein: CASSQDPLTANYGYTF
CDR3 DNA: TGCGCCAGCAGCCAAGATCCCCTGACGGCTAACTATGGCTACACCTTC

J gene: TRBJ1-2
V gene: TRBV14
clone size: NA
D gene: TRBD1
CDR3 protein: CASSQEDRGVDGYTF
CDR3 DNA: TGTGCCAGCAGCCAAGAGGACAGGGGAGTAGATGGCTACACCTTC

J gene: TRBJ2-7
V gene: TRBV5-1
clone size: few
D gene: NA
CDR3 protein: CASSLGAYEQYF
CDR3 DNA: TGCGCCAGCAGCTTGGGAGCCTACGAGCAGTACTTC

J gene: TRBJ1-2
V gene: TRBV29-1
clone size: NA
D gene: TRBD1
CDR3 protein: CSVLGQGADGYTF
CDR3 DNA: TGCAGCGTTTTAGGACAGGGGGCGGATGGCTACACCTTC

J gene: TRBJ1-6
V gene: TRBV6-5
clone size: NA
D gene: TRBD1
CDR3 protein: CASSFDRGNSPLHF
CDR3 DNA: TGTGCCAGCAGTTTTGACAGGGGGAATTCACCCCTCCACTTT

J gene: TRBJ2-7
V gene: TRBV19
clone size: NA
D gene: TRBD1
CDR3 protein: CASSHPGQTYEQYF
CDR3 DNA: TGTGCCAGTAGTCATCCGGGACAGACCTACGAGCAGTACTTC

J gene: TRBJ2-5
V gene: TRBV5-6
clone size: NA
D gene: TRBD2
CDR3 protein: CASSPTFSGVQETQYF
CDR3 DNA: TGTGCCAGCAGCCCAACTTTTAGCGGGGTCCAAGAGACCCAGTACTTC

J gene: TRBJ2-2
V gene: TRBV27
clone size: once
D gene: NA
CDR3 protein: CASSLYSGELFF
CDR3 DNA: TGTGCCAGCAGTTTATATTCCGGGGAGCTGTTTTTT

J gene: TRBJ2-7
V gene: TRBV11-2
clone size: NA
D gene: TRBD1
CDR3 protein: CASSSLPGQGALITYEQYF
CDR3 DNA: TGTGCCAGCAGCTCTCTACCGGGACAGGGGGCTCTTATCACCTACGAGCAGTACTTC

J gene: TRBJ2-2
V gene: TRBV5-6
clone size: NA
D gene: NA
CDR3 protein: CASSLAVSAGELFF
CDR3 DNA: TGTGCCAGCAGCTTAGCGGTTAGCGCCGGGGAGCTGTTTTTT

J gene: TRBJ2-1
V gene: TRBV7-3
clone size: NA
D gene: NA
CDR3 protein: CASSLSQATYNEQFF
CDR3 DNA: TGTGCCAGCAGCTTAAGTCAGGCTACCTACAATGAGCAGTTCTTC

J gene: TRBJ2-7
V gene: TRBV9
clone size: NA
D gene: TRBD2
CDR3 protein: CASSVVASGRAGHEQYF
CDR3 DNA: TGTGCCAGCAGCGTAGTGGCTAGCGGGAGGGCGGGCCACGAGCAGTACTTC

J gene: TRBJ2-7
V gene: TRBV7-9
clone size: few
D gene: NA
CDR3 protein: CASSRQFYEQYF
CDR3 DNA: TGTGCCAGCAGCCGACAGTTCTACGAGCAGTACTTC

J gene: TRBJ2-5
V gene: TRBV11-2
clone size: few
D gene: NA
CDR3 protein: CASSRLSGDETQYF
CDR3 DNA: TGTGCCAGCAGCCGACTTAGTGGGGACGAGACCCAGTACTTC

J gene: TRBJ2-1
V gene: TRBV6-6
clone size: few
D gene: NA
CDR3 protein: CASSYPDSPYNEQFF
CDR3 DNA: TGTGCCAGCAGTTACCCCGACAGCCCCTACAATGAGCAGTTCTTC

J gene: TRBJ2-5
V gene: TRBV14
clone size: NA
D gene: TRBD2
CDR3 protein: CASSQPGLAGRIQETQYF
CDR3 DNA: TGTGCCAGCAGCCAACCGGGACTAGCGGGAAGAATCCAAGAGACCCAGTACTTC

J gene: TRBJ2-5
V gene: TRBV29-1
clone size: NA
D gene: NA
CDR3 protein: CSVMTGQETQYF
CDR3 DNA: TGCAGCGTGATGACAGGCCAAGAGACCCAGTACTTC

J gene: TRBJ2-3
V gene: TRBV30
clone size: NA
D gene: NA
CDR3 protein: CAWSAPRDWPYTQYF
CDR3 DNA: TGTGCCTGGAGTGCTCCCCGGGACTGGCCCTATACGCAGTATTTT

J gene: TRBJ2-7
V gene: TRBV27
clone size: NA
D gene: TRBD1
CDR3 protein: CASSLGQTYEQYF
CDR3 DNA: TGTGCCAGCAGTTTGGGACAGACCTACGAGCAGTACTTC

J gene: TRBJ1-2
V gene: TRBV4-2
clone size: NA
D gene: NA
CDR3 protein: CASSQGQGNGYTF
CDR3 DNA: TGTGCCAGCAGCCAGGGGCAGGGTAACGGCTACACCTTC

J gene: TRBJ2-7
V gene: TRBV4-2
clone size: NA
D gene: NA
CDR3 protein: CASSQGPGGEQYF
CDR3 DNA: TGTGCCAGCAGCCAAGGGCCGGGCGGCGAGCAGTACTTC

J gene: TRBJ2-6
V gene: TRBV6-5
clone size: NA
D gene: NA
CDR3 protein: CASSYLWVSGANVLTF
CDR3 DNA: TGTGCCAGCAGTTATCTATGGGTCTCTGGGGCCAACGTCCTGACTTTC

J gene: TRBJ2-5
V gene: TRBV5-1
clone size: NA
D gene: TRBD2
CDR3 protein: CASSSGLAVQETQYF
CDR3 DNA: TGCGCCAGCAGCTCGGGACTAGCGGTACAAGAGACCCAGTACTTC

J gene: TRBJ2-1
V gene: TRBV19
clone size: NA
D gene: NA
CDR3 protein: CASSIVANEQFF
CDR3 DNA: TGTGCCAGTAGTATAGTAGCAAATGAGCAGTTCTTC

J gene: TRBJ2-7
V gene: TRBV13
clone size: NA
D gene: TRBD1
CDR3 protein: CASSLPGQGRNEQYF
CDR3 DNA: TGTGCCAGCAGCTTGCCCGGACAGGGGCGCAACGAGCAGTACTTC

J gene: TRBJ1-1
V gene: TRBV27
clone size: NA
D gene: NA
CDR3 protein: CASRLTGETEAFF
CDR3 DNA: TGTGCCAGCAGGCTCACGGGGGAGACTGAAGCTTTCTTT

J gene: TRBJ2-3
V gene: TRBV2
clone size: NA
D gene: NA
CDR3 protein: CASSAGQGTTNTDTQYF
CDR3 DNA: TGTGCCAGCAGTGCTGGGCAGGGAACGACCAACACAGATACGCAGTATTTT

J gene: TRBJ2-2
V gene: TRBV27
clone size: NA
D gene: NA
CDR3 protein: CASSLPLGELFF
CDR3 DNA: TGTGCCAGCAGTCTCCCCCTCGGGGAGCTGTTTTTT

J gene: TRBJ2-1
V gene: TRBV19
clone size: once
D gene: NA
CDR3 protein: CASSISGSSYNEQFF
CDR3 DNA: TGTGCCAGTAGTATAAGCGGGTCCTCCTACAATGAGCAGTTCTTC

J gene: TRBJ2-6
V gene: TRBV4-3
clone size: NA
D gene: NA
CDR3 protein: CASSQDEVSGANVLTF
CDR3 DNA: TGCGCCAGCAGCCAAGATGAGGTCTCTGGGGCCAACGTCCTGACTTTC

J gene: TRBJ1-1
V gene: TRBV19
clone size: few
D gene: NA
CDR3 protein: CASRISQGGNTEAFF
CDR3 DNA: TGTGCCAGTAGGATATCACAGGGAGGCAACACTGAAGCTTTCTTT

J gene: TRBJ1-1
V gene: TRBV4-3
clone size: NA
D gene: NA
CDR3 protein: CASSYGQMNTEAFF
CDR3 DNA: TGCGCCAGCAGCTACGGACAGATGAACACTGAAGCTTTCTTT

J gene: TRBJ2-1
V gene: TRBV29-1
clone size: once
D gene: NA
CDR3 protein: CSQPRGNEQFF
CDR3 DNA: TGCAGCCAGCCCCGGGGGAATGAGCAGTTCTTC

J gene: TRBJ1-5
V gene: TRBV4-1
clone size: NA
D gene: NA
CDR3 protein: CASSQVGGAGQPQHF
CDR3 DNA: TGCGCCAGCAGCCAGGTGGGGGGGGCCGGTCAGCCCCAGCATTTT

J gene: TRBJ2-5
V gene: TRBV4-1
clone size: few
D gene: TRBD1
CDR3 protein: CASSQRTGGVETQYF
CDR3 DNA: TGCGCCAGCAGCCAGCGTACAGGGGGCGTAGAGACCCAGTACTTC

J gene: TRBJ2-7
V gene: TRBV30
clone size: few
D gene: NA
CDR3 protein: CAWSVLPYEQYF
CDR3 DNA: TGTGCCTGGAGTGTACTGCCCTACGAGCAGTACTTC

J gene: TRBJ2-7
V gene: TRBV4-1
clone size: NA
D gene: TRBD2
CDR3 protein: CASSQASGYEQYF
CDR3 DNA: TGCGCCAGCAGCCAAGCTAGCGGTTACGAGCAGTACTTC

J gene: TRBJ1-4
V gene: TRBV7-9
clone size: NA
D gene: NA
CDR3 protein: CASSLLYEEKLFF
CDR3 DNA: TGTGCCAGCAGCCTCCTTTATGAAGAAAAACTGTTTTTT

J gene: TRBJ2-1
V gene: TRBV27
clone size: NA
D gene: TRBD2
CDR3 protein: CASSLLGLGEQFF
CDR3 DNA: TGTGCCAGCAGTTTATTGGGACTAGGTGAGCAGTTCTTC

J gene: TRBJ2-3
V gene: TRBV9
clone size: few
D gene: NA
CDR3 protein: CASSATDTQYF
CDR3 DNA: TGTGCCAGCAGCGCCACAGATACGCAGTATTTT

J gene: TRBJ2-7
V gene: TRBV4-1
clone size: NA
D gene: NA
CDR3 protein: CASSQDSWSEGYEQYF
CDR3 DNA: TGCGCCAGCAGCCAAGATTCCTGGTCTGAGGGCTACGAGCAGTACTTC

J gene: TRBJ2-7
V gene: TRBV5-1
clone size: NA
D gene: NA
CDR3 protein: CASSLGSGAYEQYF
CDR3 DNA: TGCGCCAGCAGCTTGGGGTCTGGCGCCTACGAGCAGTACTTC

J gene: TRBJ2-7
V gene: TRBV4-3
clone size: NA
D gene: NA
CDR3 protein: CASSQDRLSGYEQYF
CDR3 DNA: TGCGCCAGCAGCCAAGATCGACTAAGCGGCTACGAGCAGTACTTC

J gene: TRBJ1-6
V gene: TRBV6-5
clone size: NA
D gene: TRBD1
CDR3 protein: CASSPGQGGSPLHF
CDR3 DNA: TGTGCCAGCAGCCCGGGACAGGGGGGATCACCCCTCCACTTT

J gene: TRBJ1-1
V gene: TRBV13
clone size: NA
D gene: TRBD1
CDR3 protein: CASSHTGGLSTEAFF
CDR3 DNA: TGTGCCAGCAGCCATACAGGGGGACTCTCAACTGAAGCTTTCTTT

J gene: TRBJ1-4
V gene: TRBV7-9
clone size: NA
D gene: NA
CDR3 protein: CASSLAGVATNEKLFF
CDR3 DNA: TGTGCCAGCAGCCTTGCCGGGGTCGCAACTAATGAAAAACTGTTTTTT

J gene: TRBJ2-5
V gene: TRBV2
clone size: NA
D gene: NA
CDR3 protein: CASSDSMTSYQETQYF
CDR3 DNA: TGTGCCAGCAGTGATTCGATGACCTCCTACCAAGAGACCCAGTACTTC

J gene: TRBJ2-7
V gene: TRBV30
clone size: few
D gene: TRBD1
CDR3 protein: CAWSAGQGLFEQYF
CDR3 DNA: TGTGCCTGGAGTGCGGGACAGGGGTTGTTCGAGCAGTACTTC

J gene: TRBJ2-2
V gene: TRBV9
clone size: NA
D gene: NA
CDR3 protein: CASSGRTGELFF
CDR3 DNA: TGTGCCAGCAGCGGACGCACCGGGGAGCTGTTTTTT

J gene: TRBJ2-3
V gene: TRBV27
clone size: few
D gene: TRBD2
CDR3 protein: CASTVLGLAGNTDTQYF
CDR3 DNA: TGTGCCAGCACGGTTCTGGGACTAGCGGGAAACACAGATACGCAGTATTTT

J gene: TRBJ1-2
V gene: TRBV27
clone size: NA
D gene: NA
CDR3 protein: CASSLGGSSGYTF
CDR3 DNA: TGTGCCAGCAGCCTCGGCGGTTCAAGCGGCTACACCTTC

J gene: TRBJ2-3
V gene: TRBV2
clone size: NA
D gene: NA
CDR3 protein: CASSEALSSAPADTQYF
CDR3 DNA: TGTGCCAGCAGTGAAGCGCTGTCCTCCGCCCCCGCAGATACGCAGTATTTT